A selection of T cell receptor beta chains follows, all from one sample in a study of T cell responses to AZD1222 COVID-19 vaccine. Method: immunoSEQ multiplex PCR; TCRdb's copy keeps in-frame clones and lacks some. The sample comprises 45,000 or so clones, 70% to 90% of which are singletons, and about 1.1% rests with the top ten. Sequencing was performed on peripheral blood, taken 28 days after the second AZD1222 dose. These receptor sequences come from an adult who received the AZD1222 COVID-19 vaccine. The CDR3 runs from the conserved cysteine through the conserved F or W. D genes are given only for firm matches. Clone size is stated in some rows and not others, as once, few, many or a class when expanded.

>TRBV6-6|TRBD2|TRBJ2-3|.
CASRTSGRADTQYF
TGTGCCAGCAGGACGAGCGGGAGGGCAGATACGCAGTATTTT
>TRBV2|.|TRBJ1-2|.
CASSEEGYYNYGYTF
TGTGCCAGCAGTGAAGAGGGTTACTATAACTATGGCTACACCTTC
>TRBV16|.|TRBJ2-5|.
CASSPPGGQETQYF
TGTGCCAGCAGCCCCCCCGGTGGGCAAGAGACCCAGTACTTC
>TRBV6-5|.|TRBJ1-6|once
CASSYSGAGDNSPLHF
TGTGCCAGCAGTTACTCGGGGGCAGGGGATAATTCACCCCTCCACTTT
>TRBV4-1|.|TRBJ2-7|once
CASSQHLSASTWQYF
TGCGCCAGCAGCCAACACCTCTCAGCGAGCACGTGGCAGTACTTC
>TRBV2|TRBD1|TRBJ1-1|.
CASIGDRATEAFF
TGTGCCAGCATCGGCGACAGGGCGACTGAAGCTTTCTTT
>TRBV29-1|.|TRBJ2-7|.
CSTRTVSYEQYF
TGCAGCACCCGGACAGTCTCCTACGAGCAGTACTTC
>TRBV5-1|.|TRBJ1-2|.
CASSSYPGTISYGYTF
TGCGCCAGCAGCTCATATCCCGGGACAATCTCCTATGGCTACACCTTC
>TRBV15|.|TRBJ1-5|.
CATSRDRDIYQPQHF
TGTGCCACCAGCAGAGATCGGGACATTTATCAGCCCCAGCATTTT
>TRBV5-5|.|TRBJ1-3|.
CASSLETAYFPSGNTIYF
TGTGCCAGCAGCTTGGAGACAGCTTACTTTCCCTCTGGAAACACCATATATTTT
>TRBV2|.|TRBJ1-4|.
CASSTGGYGEKLFF
TGTGCCAGCAGTACCGGGGGCTATGGAGAAAAACTGTTTTTT
>TRBV14|.|TRBJ1-5|.
CASTQVPFRWSNQPQHF
TGTGCCAGCACCCAGGTGCCTTTTCGTTGGAGCAATCAGCCCCAGCATTTT
>TRBV6-6|.|TRBJ1-2|.
CASSTSDRVGYGYTF
.
>TRBV9|.|TRBJ2-7|.
CASSVSPTSYEQYF
TGTGCCAGCAGCGTATCCCCAACCTCCTACGAGCAGTACTTC
>TRBV2|.|TRBJ1-3|few
CASSVMGSGNTIYF
TGTGCCAGCAGTGTGATGGGCTCTGGAAACACCATATATTTT
>TRBV14|.|TRBJ2-7|.
CASSLIGQPYEQYF
TGTGCCAGCAGCCTAATCGGACAGCCCTACGAGCAGTACTTC
>TRBV3-1/TRBV3-2|TRBD2|TRBJ2-5|.
CASSPESLAGAETQYF
TGTGCCAGCAGCCCAGAATCGCTAGCGGGAGCAGAGACCCAGTACTTC
>TRBV18|TRBD1|TRBJ1-2|.
CASSRPTGNNYGYTF
TGTGCCAGCTCACGACCGACAGGGAATAACTATGGCTACACCTTC
>TRBV3-1/TRBV3-2|TRBD1|TRBJ1-2|.
CASSHNAEGAGGYTF
TGTGCCAGCAGCCACAACGCCGAGGGGGCTGGTGGCTACACCTTC
>TRBV3-1/TRBV3-2|.|TRBJ2-5|.
CASSQVSGQETQYF
TGTGCCAGCAGCCAAGTGAGCGGGCAAGAGACCCAGTACTTC
>TRBV28|TRBD1|TRBJ1-5|.
CATRGVGQPQHF
TGTGCCACCAGGGGGGTAGGTCAGCCCCAGCATTTT
>TRBV7-2|TRBD1|TRBJ2-7|.
CASRRKTGGGFEEQYF
TGTGCCAGCAGGCGAAAGACAGGGGGCGGTTTTGAAGAGCAGTACTTC
>TRBV19|.|TRBJ2-7|.
CASSMRQNSYEQYF
TGTGCCAGTAGTATGAGACAGAACTCCTACGAGCAGTACTTC
>TRBV4-1|TRBD2|TRBJ2-7|.
CASSQVTSGSLYEQYF
TGCGCCAGCAGCCAAGTTACTAGCGGGAGTCTGTACGAGCAGTACTTC
>TRBV11-2|.|TRBJ2-3|.
CASSLVPRGTDTQYF
TGTGCCAGCAGCTTAGTTCCGAGAGGCACAGATACGCAGTATTTT
>TRBV7-8|.|TRBJ2-7|.
CASSLGGRVGAYEQYF
TGTGCCAGCAGCTTAGGTGGGCGGGTGGGAGCCTACGAGCAGTACTTC
>TRBV7-2|.|TRBJ2-7|.
CASSLSGFVGYEQYF
TGTGCCAGCAGCTTAAGTGGATTTGTGGGCTACGAGCAGTACTTC
>TRBV19|TRBD1|TRBJ1-5|.
CASSSGTGAQPQHF
TGTGCCAGTAGCTCCGGGACAGGGGCTCAGCCCCAGCATTTT
>TRBV29-1|TRBD2|TRBJ2-7|.
CSVSGTSGLFGGEQYF
TGCAGCGTCAGCGGGACTAGCGGTCTTTTCGGCGGAGAGCAGTACTTC
>TRBV2|.|TRBJ2-1|.
CASSVRANNEQFF
TGTGCCAGCAGTGTACGGGCCAACAATGAGCAGTTCTTC
>TRBV20-1|.|TRBJ1-2|.
CSAESGRTDTF
TGCAGTGCTGAATCCGGGCGGACGGACACCTTC
>TRBV27|.|TRBJ1-1|.
CASSFGQGYTEAFF
TGTGCCAGCAGTTTCGGCCAGGGGTACACTGAAGCTTTCTTT
>TRBV18|.|TRBJ2-1|.
CASSPPSGSSSYNEQFF
TGTGCCAGCTCACCACCTAGCGGTTCCAGCTCCTACAATGAGCAGTTCTTC
>TRBV30|.|TRBJ2-1|.
CAWSSAIFGLNEQFF
TGTGCCTGGAGTTCAGCCATTTTTGGTTTAAATGAGCAGTTCTTC
>TRBV7-2|.|TRBJ2-7|.
CASSLESGSSYEQYF
TGTGCCAGCAGCTTAGAGTCGGGGAGCTCCTACGAGCAGTACTTC
>TRBV11-2|.|TRBJ2-2|.
CASSPFTGAHTGELFF
TGTGCCAGCAGCCCATTTACGGGGGCCCACACCGGGGAGCTGTTTTTT
>TRBV10-2|.|TRBJ2-1|.
CASTFGQVHEQFF
TGCGCCAGCACCTTCGGCCAGGTCCATGAGCAGTTCTTC
>TRBV19|.|TRBJ2-7|.
CASSRETESQQYF
TGTGCCAGTAGTAGGGAGACGGAGTCTCAGCAGTACTTC
>TRBV19|TRBD1|TRBJ1-5|.
CASSRLGQGGQQPQHF
TGTGCCAGTAGCCGATTGGGACAGGGAGGACAACAGCCCCAGCATTTT
>TRBV28|TRBD1|TRBJ1-5|.
CASSLTGGTYYRGPQHF
TGTGCCAGCAGTTTGACAGGGGGCACGTACTACAGGGGGCCCCAGCATTTT
>TRBV7-3|.|TRBJ2-3|.
CASSPGLTTDTQYF
TGTGCCAGCAGCCCCGGCCTCACCACAGATACGCAGTATTTT
>TRBV6-2/TRBV6-3|.|TRBJ2-1|once
CASSLTDYNEQFF
TGTGCCAGCAGTTTAACAGACTACAATGAGCAGTTCTTC
>TRBV5-1|TRBD2|TRBJ2-7|.
CASSYGTSGRFSYEQYF
TGCGCCAGCAGCTACGGGACTAGCGGGAGGTTTTCCTACGAGCAGTACTTC
>TRBV5-1|.|TRBJ2-5|.
CASSLTGAKETQYF
TGCGCCAGCAGCTTGACGGGGGCAAAGGAGACCCAGTACTTC
>TRBV5-4|.|TRBJ1-6|.
CASRLTSLSAKSSYNSPLHF
TGTGCCAGCAGGCTCACATCCTTGTCCGCTAAGAGCTCCTATAATTCACCCCTCCACTTT
>TRBV5-1|.|TRBJ2-5|.
CASSLLGGVGETQYF
TGCGCCAGCAGCTTGCTAGGCGGGGTTGGGGAGACCCAGTACTTC
>TRBV5-1|.|TRBJ2-3|.
CASSYGVEDTQYF
TGCGCCAGCAGCTACGGAGTGGAAGATACGCAGTATTTT
>TRBV24-1|TRBD2|TRBJ2-1|.
CATSDFSGRRGEQFF
TGTGCCACCAGTGATTTTAGCGGGAGGAGGGGTGAGCAGTTCTTC
>TRBV15|.|TRBJ1-2|.
CATSEGRGASYGYTF
TGTGCCACCAGCGAAGGACGGGGAGCCTCATATGGCTACACCTTC
>TRBV20-1|.|TRBJ1-4|.
CSARWDEKLFF
TGCAGTGCTAGGTGGGATGAAAAACTGTTTTTT
>TRBV5-1|TRBD2|TRBJ2-7|.
CASSSSSGKYEQYF
TGCGCCAGCAGCTCCTCTAGCGGGAAATACGAGCAGTACTTC
>TRBV9|.|TRBJ2-5|.
CASSVGYSQALETQYF
TGTGCCAGCAGCGTGGGGTATTCACAGGCGCTTGAGACCCAGTACTTC
>TRBV7-2|.|TRBJ2-7|once
CASSLERTEYEQYF
TGTGCCAGCAGCTTAGAACGGACAGAGTACGAGCAGTACTTC
>TRBV7-9|TRBD1|TRBJ1-4|.
CASSLYTGATNEKLFF
TGTGCCAGCAGCCTCTATACAGGGGCAACTAATGAAAAACTGTTTTTT
>TRBV7-8|TRBD2|TRBJ2-3|.
CASSLEASGRSGDTQYF
TGTGCCAGCAGCTTAGAGGCTAGCGGGAGAAGCGGGGATACGCAGTATTTT
>TRBV30|.|TRBJ1-2|.
CAWSVADYGYTF
TGTGCCTGGAGTGTAGCAGACTATGGCTACACCTTC
>TRBV28|.|TRBJ2-7|once
CASSSAPYEQYF
TGTGCCAGCAGTTCTGCCCCCTACGAGCAGTACTTC